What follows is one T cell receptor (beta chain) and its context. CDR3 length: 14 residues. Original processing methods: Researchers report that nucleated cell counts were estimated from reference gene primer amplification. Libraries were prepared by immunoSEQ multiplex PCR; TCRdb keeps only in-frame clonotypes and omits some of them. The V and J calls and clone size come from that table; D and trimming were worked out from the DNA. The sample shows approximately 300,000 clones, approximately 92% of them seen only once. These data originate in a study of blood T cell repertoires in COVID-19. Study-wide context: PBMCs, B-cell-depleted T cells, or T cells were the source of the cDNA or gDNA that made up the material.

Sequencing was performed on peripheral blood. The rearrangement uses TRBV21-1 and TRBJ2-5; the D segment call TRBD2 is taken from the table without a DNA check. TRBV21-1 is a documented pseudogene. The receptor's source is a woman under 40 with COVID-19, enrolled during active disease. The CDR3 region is CASSKREGRETQYF. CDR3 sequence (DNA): TGTGCCAGCAGCAAAAGGGAGGGAAGAGAGACCCAGTACTTC.